The 4 T cell receptor beta chains given below trace back to one sample, sequenced in a study of beta chain features in type 1 diabetes. Since all of the isolated RNA was reverse transcribed, expressed TCRB transcripts were what got sequenced. The protocol was immunoSEQ multiplex PCR, while the TCRdb copy is restricted to in-frame clones and leaves out a portion. The data show almost 250,000 clones, about 14% seen once. Sequenced input: naive CD4+ T cells from blood. Every receptor here comes from a woman aged 40 to 49 in good health.

The rearrangement links TRBV4-3 to TRBJ1-2; a weak D match, TRBD1 (5 bases). The CDR3 totals 14 residues. Germline V gene sequence: CDR1 LGHNA, CDR2 YSLEER. V lost 0 bases, J lost 4 bases, and 9 bases lay in between. This CDR3 reads CASSQDAGLYGYTF. The DNA of the CDR3 is TGCGCCAGCAGCCAAGATGCGGGACTCTATGGCTACACCTTC.

The count of this clone is one. The genes are TRBV27 and TRBJ1-2, with D possibly matching TRBD1 (6 bases). The germline CDR1 and CDR2 sequences are MNHEY and SMNVEV (reference sequence). V was pared by 1 base and J by 1 base, with 13 bases between. The CDR3 contains 16 residues. This CDR3 reads CASSLLWDTINYGYTF. Here the CDR3 DNA reads TGTGCCAGCAGTTTATTATGGGACACAATTAACTATGGCTACACCTTC.

This clone was observed a handful of times. The chain has TRBV5-6 and TRBJ2-3; maybe TRBD2 (5 bases). V was cut by 5 bases and J by 6 bases, with 22 bases left in between. This CDR3 contains 16 residues. Germline CDR1 reads SGHDT; CDR2 reads YYEEEE. DNA of the CDR3: TGTGCCAGCAGGCGGGCAGCGTGGGTAGGAGTGGATACGCAGTATTTT. Its protein is CASRRAAWVGVDTQYF.

V usage is TRBV25-1 and J usage is TRBJ1-1; D call uncertain. Trimming took off 4 bases at V and 1 base at J, with 4 bases between the two ends. The germline V gene has CDR1 MGHDK and CDR2 SYGVNS. The CDR3 is 12 residues long. The CDR3 protein is CASSGANTEAFF. CDR3 in DNA: TGTGCCAGCAGTGGCGCGAACACTGAAGCTTTCTTT. Full variable domain (remainder filled in from reference TRBV25-1 and TRBJ1-1): EADIYQTPRYLVIGTGKKITLECSQTMGHDKMYWYQQDPGMELHLIHYSYGVNSTEKGDLSSESTVSRIRTEHFPLTLESARPSHTSQYLCASSGANTEAFFGQGTRLTVV.